These 18 T cell receptor beta chains were all obtained from the same sample, sequenced in a study of response to subunit inactivated influenza vaccine listed by TCRdb under 2018. The library was generated by RT-PCR. Data came from an Illumina HiSeq 2500. TCRdb passed the public sequencing reads through fastp at Q25 and MiXCR, retaining productive beta sequences. Each CDR3 protein gets just one entry, which takes the most common genes and DNA from the rows behind it. This sample holds roughly 170,000 distinct CDR3 sequences; around a tenth were observed only once. The ten most abundant clones make up 11% of the sample. The sample here was non-naive T cells sorted from PBMCs, taken on the day of vaccination. The cell subset or site label corresponds to: memory T cell fraction. These receptors all stem from a man in his fifties who received an inactivated influenza vaccine. Donor details come from another sample of the same person, matched by shared clones.

This chain uses TRBV3-1 with TRBJ2-1; TRBD2 agrees at 7 bases. The junction had 5 bases not matched to a gene; V was cut back by 4 bases and J by 2 bases. Germline CDR1 is LGHDT and CDR2 is YNNKEL (reference sequence). The CDR3 is 15 residues long. The CDR3 here is CASSPREGPYNEQFF. The CDR3 nucleotides are TGTGCCAGCAGCCCAAGGGAGGGTCCCTACAATGAGCAGTTCTTC.

This CDR3 is CASKGNTGELFF. The CDR3 nucleotides read TGTGCCAGTAAGGGAAACACCGGGGAGCTGTTTTTT. The V and J genes are TRBV19 and TRBJ2-2; D not resolved. The CDR3 covers 12 residues. Per germline, CDR1 LNHDA and CDR2 SQIVND (reference sequence). V was pared by 7 bases and J by 2 bases, with 5 bases between.

In its sample, this clonotype ranks as medium-sized. The rearrangement uses TRBV4-3 and TRBJ2-1; 13 nucleotides line up with TRBD2. CDR1 and CDR2 from the germline V gene are LGHNA and YSLEER. The CDR3 consists of 15 residues. J was trimmed by 12 bases and V by 0 bases; bases with no gene match: 5. CDR3 DNA sequence: TGCGCCAGCAGCCAAGAAGGACTAGCGGGAGCTAGGCAGTTCTTC. Translated: CASSQEGLAGARQFF.

This clonotype was detected only once. This is likely a read error, given that the CDR3 carries no conserved phenylalanine or tryptophan at its end. The rearrangement joins TRBV7-8 to TRBJ2-5; 10 bases are shared with TRBD1. Losses at the gene ends were 10 bases for V and 5 bases for J; bases not matched to a gene: 13. The CDR3 has 15 residues. Germline V gene lookup returns CDR1 SGHVS and CDR2 FQNEAQ. The CDR3 nucleotides are TGTGCCACCGTAGACGACAGGGGGCCCTGGGAGACCCAGTACTCC. It specifies CATVDDRGPWETQYS.

This clonotype was counted at least ten times. The J gene is TRBJ2-7, the V gene TRBV27; either TRBD1 or TRBD2 may supply D (5 bases each). CDR1 and CDR2 from the germline V gene are MNHEY and SMNVEV (reference sequence). The CDR3 is 14 amino acids. Trimming left V 0 bases short and J 7 bases short, with 13 bases between. The DNA of the CDR3 is TGTGCCAGCAGTTTATCGCGCCTAGCAGGGGAGCAGTACTTC. Amino acid sequence: CASSLSRLAGEQYF.

In this sample, this clonotype turned up a few times. The genes are TRBV2 and TRBJ2-5, with TRBD1 matching over 7 bases. The CDR3 extends over 13 amino acids. The V and J ends lost 7 bases and 9 bases, in that order; junction bases with no gene match: 11. The germline CDR1 and CDR2 sequences are SNHLY and FYNNEI. The CDR3: CASIGTAPEAQYF. The CDR3 DNA follows: TGTGCCAGCATCGGGACAGCCCCGGAGGCCCAGTACTTC. Drawing the rest from reference TRBV2 and TRBJ2-5, the complete variable domain is EPEVTQTPSHQVTQMGQEVILRCVPISNHLYFYWYRQILGQKVEFLVSFYNNEISEKSEIFDDQFSVERPDGSNFTLKIRSTKLEDSAMYFCASIGTAPEAQYFGPGTRLLVL.

This clonotype occurred a few times. The J gene is TRBJ1-2, the V gene TRBV20-1; maybe TRBD1 (5 bases). The CDR3 is 13 amino acids. Germline-derived CDR1 and CDR2 are DFQATT and SNEGSKA (reference sequence). The germline V and J ends were trimmed by 0 bases and 8 bases, with 13 bases remaining between them. CDR3 nucleotide sequence: TGCAGTGCTAGAGATACCGGGGGTGCGGGCTACACCTTC. Protein product: CSARDTGGAGYTF.

This clonotype was observed a few times. At one end, the junction sequence differs from germline, possibly due to a read error. V gene TRBV12-3 or TRBV12-4 combines with J gene TRBJ1-3; 7 bases agree with TRBD1. The CDR3 is made up of 16 amino acids. The CDR3 region has the DNA TGTGCCAGCAGCTTAGGGGGCTCTATCTCTGGAAACACCATATATTTT. Translated: CASSLGGSISGNTIYF.

This clonotype was seen a few times. This rearrangement joins TRBV18 to TRBJ2-1; D is possibly TRBD2 (5 bases). Germline V gene sequence: CDR1 KGHSH, CDR2 LQKENI. Trimming took 3 bases from V and 8 from J, leaving 14 bases between them. The CDR3 runs to 14 residues. The CDR3, as DNA: TGTGCCAGCTCACCCCTGTTCGCGGGCTATGAGCAGTTCTTC. This sequence encodes CASSPLFAGYEQFF. The variable domain in full, with the rest retrieved from reference TRBV18 and TRBJ2-1, is NAGVMQNPRHLVRRRGQEARLRCSPMKGHSHVYWYRQLPEEGLKFMVYLQKENIIDESGMPKERFSAEFPKEGPSILRIQQVVRGDSAAYFCASSPLFAGYEQFFGPGTRLTVL.

The chain carries TRBV10-3 and TRBJ2-1; a weak D match, TRBD1 (6 bases). The CDR3 extends over 15 amino acids. The V and J ends lost 6 bases and 3 bases respectively, with 15 bases between them. Germline loops: CDR1 ENHRY, CDR2 SYGVKD. The chain's CDR3 is CAISPGLGHYNEQFF. As DNA, the CDR3 is TGTGCCATCAGCCCTGGACTGGGACACTACAATGAGCAGTTCTTC.

This clonotype occurred many times. The chain uses TRBV28 and TRBJ2-1; D not resolved. Germline CDR1 and CDR2: MDHEN and SYDVKM. The V gene lost 5 bases and the J gene lost 5 bases, with 10 bases spanning the gap. CDR3 size: 13 residues. In nucleotides, the CDR3 is TGTGCCAGCAGTCCCCCTTGGGACAATGAGCAGTTCTTC. Protein sequence: CASSPPWDNEQFF.

A few counts support this clonotype. CDR3 amino acids: CASSQWTGDGIQYF. The CDR3 region has the DNA TGCGCCAGCAGCCAATGGACAGGGGACGGCATTCAGTACTTC. The rearrangement uses TRBV4-3 and TRBJ2-4; 9 nucleotides match TRBD1. CDR1 and CDR2 (germline): LGHNA, YSLEER. V lost 2 bases, J lost 9 bases, and 5 bases stayed unmatched. This CDR3 is built from 14 residues.

The chain carries TRBV7-8 and TRBJ1-2; D is unclear. The CDR3 runs to 12 residues. CDR1 is SGHVS, CDR2 FQNEAQ, per germline. Trimming pared 7 bases from V and 4 bases from J, leaving 10 bases between. CDR3 region: CASNDNIYGYTF. In DNA, the CDR3 is TGTGCCAGCAATGACAATATCTATGGCTACACCTTC.

This chain's CDR3 is CASTETNSYEQYF. CDR3 DNA sequence: TGCGCCAGCACTGAAACAAATTCCTACGAGCAGTACTTC. The chain is built from TRBV5-1 and TRBJ2-7; no clear D gene. Trimming took off 6 bases at V and 1 base at J, with 11 bases between the two ends. The CDR3 has 13 residues. CDR1 is SGHRS, CDR2 YFSETQ, per germline.

This clonotype was recorded a few times. The chain couples TRBV20-1 to TRBJ2-3; 7 nucleotides line up with TRBD2. CDR1 is DFQATT, CDR2 SNEGSKA, per germline (reference sequence). This CDR3 spans 15 amino acids. Unmatched junction bases numbered 5, after V lost 2 bases and J lost 0 bases. This CDR3 reads CSARWPSGSTDTQYF. CDR3 DNA sequence: TGCAGTGCTAGATGGCCTAGCGGCAGCACAGATACGCAGTATTTT.

The chain employs TRBV3-1 and TRBJ2-5; TRBD2 matches at 9 bases. The CDR3 covers 15 residues. In germline, CDR1 is LGHDT, CDR2 YNNKEL (reference sequence). Trimming removed 1 base from V and 5 bases from J; junction bases left unmatched: 5. The CDR3: CASSQGGGARETQYF. The CDR3 DNA follows: TGTGCCAGCAGCCAAGGCGGGGGGGCCAGGGAGACCCAGTACTTC.

This clonotype was seen a handful of times. The genes are TRBV30 and TRBJ2-5; possible D gene TRBD2, 5 bases. This CDR3 spans 14 amino acids. CDR1 is GTSNPN and CDR2 is SVGIG in the germline V gene (reference sequence). Trimming took 2 bases from V and 1 from J, leaving 11 bases between them. As DNA, the CDR3 is TGTGCCTGGAGTTTGCGGGCCTTCCAAGAGACCCAGTACTTC. This translates into CAWSLRAFQETQYF.

Worth noting for this clonotype: The junction departs from germline at one end; a sequencing error may be responsible. The rearrangement uses TRBV19 and TRBJ2-2, with 9 nucleotides matching TRBD2. The CDR3 contains 15 residues. The germline CDR1 and CDR2 sequences are LNHDA and SQIVND (reference sequence). CDR3: CASGILAGATGELFF. As DNA, the CDR3 is TGTGCCAGTGGTATATTAGCGGGAGCCACCGGGGAGCTGTTTTTT.